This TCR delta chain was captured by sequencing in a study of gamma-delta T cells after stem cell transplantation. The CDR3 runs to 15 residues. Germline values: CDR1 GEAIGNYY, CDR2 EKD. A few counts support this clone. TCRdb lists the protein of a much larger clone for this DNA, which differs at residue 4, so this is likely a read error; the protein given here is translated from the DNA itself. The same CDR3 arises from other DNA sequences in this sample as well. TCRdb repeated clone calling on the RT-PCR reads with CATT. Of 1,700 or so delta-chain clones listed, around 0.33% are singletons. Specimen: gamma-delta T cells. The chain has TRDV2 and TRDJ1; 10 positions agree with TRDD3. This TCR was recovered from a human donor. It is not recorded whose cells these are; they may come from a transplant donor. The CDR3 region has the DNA TGTGCCTGTGGCACCGTTGGGGGATACTCCGATAAACTCATCTTT. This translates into CACGTVGGYSDKLIF.